What follows is one T cell receptor beta chain and its context. In this sample, this clonotype turned up many times. This clone's antigen is unknown. There are no base qualities to consult, and no much larger clone falls within one base. These data originate in a study of CD8 T cells in ankylosing spondylitis (dated by TCRdb to the late 2010s). Study-level background: To find TCR variants linked to disease, the study profiled T cell receptor beta repertoires in ankylosing spondylitis patients and healthy donors. The whole study cohort included 95 to 130 healthy donors and 20 to 30 ankylosing spondylitis patients. Samples of peripheral blood were taken, and for ankylosing spondylitis patients, synovial fluid was collected as well.

Beyond this particular receptor, the publication reports: Some motif variants had previously been reported in the synovial fluid and blood of reactive arthritis patients, which suggests shared mechanisms of disease initiation. In peripheral blood, the disease-linked clones were found at relatively low frequencies and had a CD8+ phenotype. A TCR beta motif of 8 or 9 highly homologous amino acid variants appeared characteristic of blood from ankylosing spondylitis patients. The disease-linked clones were reported to be significantly enriched in matched synovial fluid samples from ankylosing spondylitis patients.

The junction carries 13 bases between V and J, which are trimmed by 6 bases and 5 bases respectively. The cysteine opens and the phenylalanine closes a CDR3 of 13 amino acids. Of the read, only the CDR3 DNA is kept; its 39 bases are in frame from base 1. The sample was run on an Illumina HiSeq 2500. Quantitative 5'-RACE with molecular barcodes was the method used to prepare the TCR beta libraries. Per the original workflow: A new computational method, built on a probabilistic model of VDJ rearrangement, was used to identify disease-linked TCR variants. The public reads were quality trimmed at Q25 with fastp and then assembled into clones with MiXCR by TCRdb, keeping productive beta chains. Each entry merges the rows of one CDR3 protein and shows their most common DNA and genes. Here the V and J calls rest on TCRdb's processing, not on the authors' analysis. The sample yields more than 95,000 distinct CDR3 sequences; about 7.7% were counted once. The ten largest make up nearly 10% of the sample.

The chain is assembled from TRBV12-3 or TRBV12-4 and TRBJ2-5; the D gene cannot be resolved reliably. The sequenced sample was blood, either unsorted or a sorted T cell fraction (not recorded which). The TCR originated in a male donor with ankylosing spondylitis or in good health (not recorded which). In nucleotides, the sequence is TGTGCCAGCAGGTCTGCCGGGTCGGAGACCCAGTACTTC. Its protein reads: CASRSAGSETQYF.